The 18 T cell receptor beta chains presented below share a single source sample, sequenced in a study of blood T cell repertoires in COVID-19. Using immunoSEQ multiplex PCR, the repertoire was profiled, and TCRdb retains in-frame clones only, with some absent. The sample lists 150,000 or so clones, 84% seen once, with 10% to 15% in the top ten. Sequencing used PBMCs or T cells enriched from blood (not recorded which). Receptors were obtained from a man between 45 and 60 years old who had recovered from COVID-19.

This clone was recorded once. This chain joins TRBV5-8 and TRBJ1-6, with D uncertain. The germline V and J ends were trimmed by 0 bases and 3 bases, with 10 bases remaining between them. Germline-derived CDR1 and CDR2 are SGHTS and YDEGEE. CDR3 length: 16 amino acids. The CDR3 loop is CASSLGAYNYNSPLHF. The CDR3 DNA is TGTGCCAGCAGCTTGGGGGCATACAACTATAATTCACCCCTCCACTTT.

The gene calls are TRBV11-2 and TRBJ1-5; D is unclear. Trimming shortened V by 1 base and J by 7 bases, and 8 bases separated the two germline ends. The germline V gene has CDR1 SGHAT and CDR2 FQNNGV. The CDR3 is 13 residues long. Here the CDR3 reads CASSLGAHQPQHF. The CDR3 DNA is TGTGCCAGCAGCTTAGGGGCTCACCAGCCCCAGCATTTT. Supplemented by reference TRBV11-2 and TRBJ1-5, the full variable domain reads EAGVAQSPRYKIIEKRQSVAFWCNPISGHATLYWYQQILGQGPKLLIQFQNNGVVDDSQLPKDRFSAERLKGVDSTLKIQPAKLEDSAVYLCASSLGAHQPQHFGDGTRLSIL.

CDR3 DNA sequence: TGTGCCAGCATGCTTCGAATCACCGGGGAAAAACTGTTTTTT. It encodes CASMLRITGEKLFF. The chain is built from TRBV2 and TRBJ1-4; no definite D call. V shed 7 bases and J shed 8 bases, with 17 bases lying between them. Germline CDR1 is SNHLY and CDR2 is FYNNEI. CDR3 length: 14 residues.

This rearrangement joins TRBV7-6 to TRBJ2-3; D perhaps matches TRBD2 (5 bases). V lost 0 bases and J 2 bases, leaving 9 bases between the germline ends. The CDR3 is 15 residues long. CDR1 SGHVS and CDR2 FNYEAQ come from the germline V gene. The CDR3 DNA reads TGTGCCAGCAGCTTAGCCGCGGGTGTCACAGATACGCAGTATTTT. Protein product: CASSLAAGVTDTQYF.

This clone was observed once. This chain connects TRBV29-1 to TRBJ1-1; tentative D call: TRBD1 (6 bases). Trimming shortened V by 7 bases and J by 1 base, and 13 bases separated the two germline ends. The CDR3 is 13 residues long. Looked up from germline, CDR1 is SQVTM and CDR2 is ANQGSEA. The CDR3 protein is CSARGRENTEAFF. CDR3 nucleotide sequence: TGCAGCGCCAGGGGACGGGAGAACACTGAAGCTTTCTTT.

The chain is built from TRBV6-5 and TRBJ1-5; maybe TRBD1 (6 bases). The germline gives CDR1 MNHEY, CDR2 SVGAGI. The V gene lost 6 bases and the J gene lost 5 bases, with 14 bases spanning the gap. This CDR3 comprises 14 residues. This CDR3 is CASSPGTPDQPQHF. The CDR3 DNA reads TGTGCCAGCAGCCCCGGGACACCGGATCAGCCCCAGCATTTT.

This clone was seen a few times. V and J are TRBV4-1 and TRBJ2-1; 13 nucleotides align to TRBD2. The CDR3 runs to 15 residues. Germline V gene data show CDR1 as MGHRA and CDR2 as YSYEKL. V was clipped by 3 bases and J by 5 bases; unmatched bases: 1. The CDR3 reads CASSQGLAGNNEQFF. CDR3 sequence (DNA): TGCGCCAGCAGCCAGGGACTAGCGGGGAACAATGAGCAGTTCTTC.

The chain carries TRBV5-8 and TRBJ2-5; 11 bases are shared with TRBD1. Per the germline V gene, CDR1 is SGHTS and CDR2 is YDEGEE. The V gene end was trimmed by 2 bases and the J gene end by 5 bases; junction bases not matched to a gene: 8. The CDR3 sequence is 16 residues long. The CDR3 protein is CASSFMDRGRGETQYF. CDR3 DNA: TGTGCCAGCAGCTTCATGGACAGGGGGCGCGGGGAGACCCAGTACTTC.

V usage is TRBV19 and J usage is TRBJ1-2, with D perhaps TRBD1 (6 bases). V was cut by 6 bases and J by 3 bases, with 17 bases left in between. The CDR3 has 15 amino acids. CDR1 and CDR2 (germline): LNHDA, SQIVND (reference sequence). This chain's CDR3 is CASRPWDHRDYGYTF. The CDR3 coding sequence is TGTGCCAGTAGACCGTGGGACCACAGGGACTATGGCTACACCTTC.

V and J are TRBV18 and TRBJ1-2; D not resolved. Per the germline V gene, CDR1 is KGHSH and CDR2 is LQKENI. The V gene lost 6 bases and the J gene lost 1 base, with 12 bases spanning the gap. CDR3 length: 14 amino acids. The CDR3 sequence is CASSQTEGNYGYTF. DNA of the CDR3: TGTGCCAGCTCCCAAACAGAGGGTAACTATGGCTACACCTTC.

The chain carries TRBV19 and TRBJ1-2, with 7 nucleotides matching TRBD1. V lost 6 bases and J lost 0; bases outside the gene matches: 7. This CDR3 has 15 amino acids. The germline V gene encodes CDR1 LNHDA and CDR2 SQIVND (reference sequence). This CDR3 reads CASRTGPESNYGYTF. The CDR3 DNA sequence: TGTGCCAGTAGGACAGGGCCCGAGTCTAACTATGGCTACACCTTC.

The rearrangement joins TRBV19 to TRBJ1-4; a weak D match, TRBD1 (6 bases). Trimming shortened V by 8 bases and J by 7 bases, and 20 bases separated the two germline ends. Germline V lookup: CDR1 LNHDA, CDR2 SQIVND (reference sequence). The CDR3 consists of 15 residues. The CDR3 reads CASAPTGTSIEKLFF. The CDR3 DNA reads as TGTGCCAGTGCCCCCACCGGGACAAGTATTGAAAAACTGTTTTTT.

The V call is TRBV7-3, the J call TRBJ2-1; D is perhaps TRBD2 (6 bases). Germline V gene lookup returns CDR1 SGHTA and CDR2 FQGTGA. V lost 5 bases and J lost 5, with 16 bases in between. The CDR3 contains 15 residues. The CDR3, as DNA: TGTGCCAGCAGCCGGAGTGGGGGAGGAAACAATGAGCAGTTCTTC. This sequence encodes CASSRSGGGNNEQFF.

The chain uses TRBV29-1 and TRBJ2-1; 9 bases align to TRBD1. V shed 4 bases, J shed 7 bases, and the junction held 8 bases outside the gene matches. CDR3 size: 14 residues. Germline CDR1 reads SQVTM; CDR2 reads ANQGSEA. CDR3 sequence: CSVVRQGVGNEQFF. The CDR3 nucleotides are TGCAGCGTTGTCCGACAGGGGGTTGGGAATGAGCAGTTCTTC.

This clone has only one observation. The V gene is TRBV4-1, the J gene TRBJ2-3; D gene uncertain. Looked up from germline, CDR1 is MGHRA and CDR2 is YSYEKL. CDR3 length: 13 residues. Trimming removed 1 base from V and 6 bases from J, with 8 bases in between. CDR3 protein: CASSQASEDTQYF. CDR3 DNA: TGCGCCAGCAGCCAAGCGTCCGAGGATACGCAGTATTTT.

This clone has a handful of counts. The rearrangement links TRBV5-1 to TRBJ2-2; a possible D gene is TRBD1 (6 bases). Germline CDR1 and CDR2: SGHRS and YFSETQ. The CDR3 has 14 amino acids. Trimming shortened V by 7 bases and J by 3 bases, and 13 bases separated the two germline ends. Written as DNA, the CDR3 is TGCGCCAGCGCCAGGGGTAGCGACACCGGGGAGCTGTTTTTT. Translation gives CASARGSDTGELFF.

As to this clone: The sample contains more than one DNA sequence encoding this CDR3. The chain links TRBV5-1 to TRBJ2-3, with D tentatively TRBD1 (5 bases). The CDR3 runs to 12 residues. V gave up 4 bases and J gave up 3 bases, with 6 bases separating them. Looked up from germline, CDR1 is SGHRS and CDR2 is YFSETQ. The CDR3 nucleotides are TGCGCCAGCAGCCCAGGGACAGATACGCAGTATTTT. Translation: CASSPGTDTQYF. Looking up the rest from reference TRBV5-1 and TRBJ2-3 gives the full variable domain: KAGVTQTPRYLIKTRGQQVTLSCSPISGHRSVSWYQQTPGQGLQFLFEYFSETQRNKGNFPGRFSGRQFSNSRSEMNVSTLELGDSALYLCASSPGTDTQYFGPGTRLTVL.

Worth noting for this clone: Other DNA sequences in the sample encode the same CDR3. This chain connects TRBV19 to TRBJ1-1; TRBD1 might be the D (5 bases). From germline, CDR1 is LNHDA and CDR2 SQIVND (reference sequence). V lost 3 bases and J 1 base, leaving 6 bases between the germline ends. The CDR3 sequence is 13 residues long. The CDR3 nucleotides are TGTGCCAGTAGTATCGGACAGAACACTGAAGCTTTCTTT. Its translation is CASSIGQNTEAFF.